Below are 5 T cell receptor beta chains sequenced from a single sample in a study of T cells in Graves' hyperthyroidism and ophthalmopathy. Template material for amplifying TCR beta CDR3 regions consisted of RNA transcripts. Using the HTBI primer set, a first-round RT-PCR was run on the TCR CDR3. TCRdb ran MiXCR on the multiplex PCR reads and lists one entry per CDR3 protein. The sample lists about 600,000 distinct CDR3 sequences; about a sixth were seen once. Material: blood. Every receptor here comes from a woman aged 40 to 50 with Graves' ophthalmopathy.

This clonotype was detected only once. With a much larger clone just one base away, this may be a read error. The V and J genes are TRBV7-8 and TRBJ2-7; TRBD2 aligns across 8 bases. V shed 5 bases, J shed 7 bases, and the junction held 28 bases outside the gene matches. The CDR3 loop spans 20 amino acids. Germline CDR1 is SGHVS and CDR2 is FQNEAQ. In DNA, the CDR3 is TGTGCCAGCAGCAGTTTTGGGCGGGGGGCCTTAGCAGCTCGGTGGAATGAGCAGTACTTC. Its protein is CASSSFGRGALAARWNEQYF. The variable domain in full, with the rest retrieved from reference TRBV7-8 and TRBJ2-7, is GAGVSQSPRYKVAKRGQDVALRCDPISGHVSLFWYQQALGQGPEFLTYFQNEAQLDKSGLPSDRFFAERPEGSVSTLKIQRTQQEDSAVYLCASSSFGRGALAARWNEQYFGPGTRLTVT.

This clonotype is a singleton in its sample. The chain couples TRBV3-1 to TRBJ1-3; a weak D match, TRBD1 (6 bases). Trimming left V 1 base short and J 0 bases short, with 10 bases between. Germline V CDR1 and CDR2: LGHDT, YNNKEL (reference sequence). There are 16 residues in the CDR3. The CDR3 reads CASSQGWDISGNTIYF. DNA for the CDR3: TGTGCCAGCAGCCAAGGTTGGGACATCTCTGGAAACACCATATATTTT.

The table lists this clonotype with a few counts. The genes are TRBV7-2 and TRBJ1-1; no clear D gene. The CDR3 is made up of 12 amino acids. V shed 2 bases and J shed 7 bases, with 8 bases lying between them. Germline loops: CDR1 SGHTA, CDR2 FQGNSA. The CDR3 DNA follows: TGTGCCAGCAGCTTAAGGGTCGGTGAAGCTTTCTTT. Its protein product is CASSLRVGEAFF. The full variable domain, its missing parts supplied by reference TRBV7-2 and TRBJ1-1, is GAGVSQSPSNKVTEKGKDVELRCDPISGHTALYWYRQSLGQGLEFLIYFQGNSAPDKSGLPSDRFSAERTGGSVSTLTIQRTQQEDSAVYLCASSLRVGEAFFGQGTRLTVV.

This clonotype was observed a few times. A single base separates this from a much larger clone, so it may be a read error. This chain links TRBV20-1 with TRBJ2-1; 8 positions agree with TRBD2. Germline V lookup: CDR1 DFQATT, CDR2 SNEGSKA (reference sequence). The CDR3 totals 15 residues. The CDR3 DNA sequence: TGCAGTGCTAGAAACGGGAGGGCCGTCCTTCATGAGCAGTCCTTC. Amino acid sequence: CSARNGRAVLHEQSF.

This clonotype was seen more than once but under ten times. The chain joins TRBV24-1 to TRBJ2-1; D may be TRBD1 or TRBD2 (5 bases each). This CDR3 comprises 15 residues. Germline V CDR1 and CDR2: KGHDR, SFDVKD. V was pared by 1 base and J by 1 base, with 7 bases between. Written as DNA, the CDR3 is TGTGCCACCAGTGATTTTGGGGGATCCTACAATGAGCAGTTCTTC. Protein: CATSDFGGSYNEQFF.